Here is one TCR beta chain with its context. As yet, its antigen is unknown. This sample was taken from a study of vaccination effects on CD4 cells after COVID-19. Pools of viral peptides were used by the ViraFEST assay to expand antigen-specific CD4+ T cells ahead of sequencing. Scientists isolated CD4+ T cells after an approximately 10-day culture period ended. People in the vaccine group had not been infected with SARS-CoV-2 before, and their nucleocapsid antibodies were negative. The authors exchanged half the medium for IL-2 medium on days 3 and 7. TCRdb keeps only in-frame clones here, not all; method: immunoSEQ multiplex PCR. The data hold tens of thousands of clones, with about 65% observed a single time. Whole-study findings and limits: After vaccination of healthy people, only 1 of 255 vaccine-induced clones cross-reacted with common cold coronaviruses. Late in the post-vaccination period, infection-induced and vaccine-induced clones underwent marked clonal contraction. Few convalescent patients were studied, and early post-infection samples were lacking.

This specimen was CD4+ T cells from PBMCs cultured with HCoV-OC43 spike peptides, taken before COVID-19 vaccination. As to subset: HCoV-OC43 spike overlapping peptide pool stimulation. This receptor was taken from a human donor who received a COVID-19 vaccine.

This chain's CDR3 is CASSPRNERGAPSSYNEQFF. CDR3 in DNA: TGTGCCAGCAGCCCGAGAAACGAGCGGGGGGCCCCGAGCTCCTACAATGAGCAGTTCTTC. This chain joins TRBV9 and TRBJ2-1; 9 bases match TRBD2. Germline assignment: CDR1 SGDLS and CDR2 YYNGEE. The CDR3 is 20 amino acids. Unmatched junction bases numbered 17, after V lost 4 bases and J lost 0 bases.